The 27 T cell receptor beta chains below were found in one sample sequenced in a study of human T cells and chemical hapten exposure. The time point is: patch test 1, 2 weeks after DPC sensitization. Treatment reported: therapeutic diphenylcyclopropenone sensitization with weekly scalp DPC. TCRdb re-called the RACE reads with MiXCR, one entry per CDR3 protein. This sample yields nearly 350,000 distinct CDR3 sequences, of which approximately 6.3% are seen a single time; 7.5% to 9% belongs to the top ten. Sequenced material: whole blood, taken in connection with sensitization to the hapten diphenylcyclopropenone (DPC). These receptors were obtained from a young woman with alopecia areata. Some clones in this sample may be carry-over from other donors' samples.

There are many counts of this clonotype. The V and J genes are TRBV5-1 and TRBJ1-5, with TRBD1 matching 8 bases. J lost 7 bases, V lost 6 bases, and 9 bases had no gene match. The CDR3 runs to 14 residues. Germline loops: CDR1 SGHRS, CDR2 YFSETQ. CDR3 sequence (DNA): TGCGCCAGCACCTCCTCAGGGGGCGAACAGCCCCAGCATTTT. Its protein is CASTSSGGEQPQHF.

This chain joins TRBV3-1 and TRBJ2-7, with 7 bases fitting TRBD2. Germline CDR1 and CDR2: LGHDT and YNNKEL (reference sequence). This CDR3 contains 15 residues. The V and J ends lost 5 bases and 3 bases, in that order; junction bases with no gene match: 10. The CDR3 nucleotides read TGTGCCAGCAGCTACTGGTCGGGGGGATACTACGAGCAGTACTTC. Its protein product is CASSYWSGGYYEQYF.

This clonotype was counted between two and nine times. This chain links TRBV11-2 with TRBJ2-1; D possibly corresponds to TRBD1 (7 bases). This CDR3 has 15 amino acids. Trimming took off 5 bases at V and 0 bases at J, with 11 bases between the two ends. In germline, CDR1 is SGHAT, CDR2 FQNNGV. The CDR3 region is CASSGRDSSYNEQFF. As DNA, the CDR3 is TGTGCCAGCAGCGGGCGGGACAGCTCCTACAATGAGCAGTTCTTC.

This clonotype has a count of ten or more. The chain carries TRBV9 and TRBJ2-1, with TRBD2 as a possible D gene (6 bases). Germline CDR1 is SGDLS and CDR2 is YYNGEE. V shed 0 bases and J shed 8 bases, with 21 bases lying between them. CDR3 length: 17 amino acids. CDR3 sequence reads: CASSVGVADLPSDEQFF. The CDR3 DNA sequence: TGTGCCAGCAGCGTAGGTGTAGCGGACCTCCCAAGCGATGAGCAGTTCTTC.

This clonotype was detected ten times or more. The chain carries TRBV29-1 and TRBJ1-2; possibly TRBD1 for D (6 bases). Germline V gene data show CDR1 as SQVTM and CDR2 as ANQGSEA. V lost 2 bases and J 7 bases, leaving 20 bases between the germline ends. This CDR3 contains 15 residues. The CDR3 reads CSVESGGVGVFGYTF. As DNA, the CDR3 is TGCAGCGTTGAATCCGGGGGCGTTGGAGTCTTTGGCTACACCTTC.

Ten or more counts support this clonotype. The DNA for the CDR3 is TGCGCCAGCAGTCAAGCCCCCACGGGGACGAATCAGCCCCAGCATTTT. This encodes CASSQAPTGTNQPQHF. The rearrangement uses TRBV10-1 and TRBJ1-5, with D perhaps matching TRBD1 (5 bases). CDR3 length equals 16 residues. The germline V gene encodes CDR1 WNHNN and CDR2 SYGVQD (reference sequence). V lost 5 bases and J 4 bases, leaving 18 bases between the germline ends.

The CDR3 protein is CASSLWAGTSNEKLFF. The CDR3 nucleotides are TGTGCCAGCAGCTTATGGGCCGGGACCTCTAATGAAAAACTGTTTTTT. The chain joins TRBV5-5 to TRBJ1-4; D possibly corresponds to TRBD1 (5 bases). Trimming shortened V by 2 bases and J by 3 bases, and 14 bases separated the two germline ends. This CDR3 has 16 amino acids. Germline assignment: CDR1 SGHKS and CDR2 YYEKEE (reference sequence).

This clonotype has more than one count but fewer than ten. The rearrangement links TRBV5-6 to TRBJ1-5, with D uncertain. The germline V gene has CDR1 SGHDT and CDR2 YYEEEE. The CDR3 spans 14 residues. Trimming took 0 bases from V and 4 from J, leaving 8 bases between them. The CDR3 sequence is CASSLGGVNQPQHF. CDR3 coding DNA: TGTGCCAGCAGCTTGGGAGGAGTTAATCAGCCCCAGCATTTT.

The CDR3 sequence: CASRIGWELFF. The DNA of the CDR3 is TGTGCCAGCAGAATAGGTTGGGAGCTGTTTTTT. The chain joins TRBV3-1 to TRBJ2-2; no clear D gene. This CDR3 contains 11 residues. The ends were cut back, 6 bases at V and 9 bases at J, with 8 bases in the middle. Germline V gene data show CDR1 as LGHDT and CDR2 as YNNKEL (reference sequence).

J is TRBJ1-1 and V is TRBV5-1, with 7 positions matching TRBD1. Germline trimming cut 2 bases from V and 2 bases from J; bases unmatched to any gene: 3. Germline V gives CDR1 SGHRS, CDR2 YFSETQ. This CDR3 spans 14 amino acids. CDR3 nucleotides: TGCGCCAGCAGCTTCGGGACAGAAAACACTGAAGCTTTCTTT. As protein: CASSFGTENTEAFF. Together with reference TRBV5-1 and TRBJ1-1, the CDR3 gives the full variable domain: KAGVTQTPRYLIKTRGQQVTLSCSPISGHRSVSWYQQTPGQGLQFLFEYFSETQRNKGNFPGRFSGRQFSNSRSEMNVSTLELGDSALYLCASSFGTENTEAFFGQGTRLTVV.

The genes are TRBV20-1 and TRBJ2-3; 12 bases are a match to TRBD2. The CDR3 spans 15 residues. V was clipped by 5 bases and J by 4 bases; unmatched bases: 7. Germline CDR1 DFQATT, CDR2 SNEGSKA (reference sequence). In DNA form, the CDR3 reads TGCAGTGCTGGTCTAGCGGGGGGGCCATCAGATACGCAGTATTTT. It is translated as CSAGLAGGPSDTQYF.

The CDR3 DNA sequence: TGTGCCAGCTCACCACCGGGGGGTGAAGCTTTCTTT. As protein: CASSPPGGEAFF. This chain uses TRBV18 with TRBJ1-1, with D possibly being TRBD1 (5 bases). Deletions cut 0 bases from V and 7 bases from J, with 6 bases between. The CDR3 loop spans 12 amino acids. Germline CDR1 KGHSH, CDR2 LQKENI.

This chain joins TRBV27 and TRBJ1-6, with a weak D call TRBD1 (6 bases). CDR3 length: 15 residues. Germline CDR1 reads MNHEY; CDR2 reads SMNVEV (reference sequence). The V gene lost 10 bases and the J gene lost 6 bases, with 19 bases spanning the gap. The CDR3, as DNA: TGTGCCACCAACAGGGTCCCCTTCCTTAATTCACCCCTCCACTTT. It yields the protein CATNRVPFLNSPLHF.

In this sample, this clonotype turned up a few times. The V call is TRBV28, the J call TRBJ2-5; tentative D call: TRBD1 (6 bases). V was cut by 4 bases and J by 13 bases, with 16 bases left in between. This CDR3 is 12 amino acids long. Germline-derived CDR1 and CDR2 are MDHEN and SYDVKM. In DNA, the CDR3 is TGTGCCAGCAGTTCCCTCTCCGGGACACCGTACTTC. Translated: CASSSLSGTPYF. Full variable domain (remainder filled in from reference TRBV28 and TRBJ2-5): DVKVTQSSRYLVKRTGEKVFLECVQDMDHENMFWYRQDPGLGLRLIYFSYDVKMKEKGDIPEGYSVSREKKERFSLILESASTNQTSMYLCASSSLSGTPYFGPGTRLLVL.

There are a few counts of this clonotype. The J gene is TRBJ2-3, the V gene TRBV28; D possibly corresponds to TRBD1 (5 bases). The germline gives CDR1 MDHEN, CDR2 SYDVKM. There are 14 residues in the CDR3. V shed 3 bases and J shed 2 bases, with 9 bases lying between them. CDR3 loop: CASSFSRDTDTQYF. The CDR3 DNA is TGTGCCAGCAGTTTTTCCAGGGACACAGATACGCAGTATTTT.

This clonotype was detected ten times or more. The J gene is TRBJ1-1, the V gene TRBV4-3; D might be TRBD1 (5 bases). The CDR3 consists of 15 residues. Germline V gene lookup returns CDR1 LGHNA and CDR2 YSLEER. Between the trimmed V and J ends, which lost 4 bases and 3 bases, there was a span of 15 bases. Here the CDR3 reads CASSLAFGGDTEAFF. The CDR3 nucleotides read TGCGCCAGCAGCCTAGCATTCGGGGGGGACACTGAAGCTTTCTTT.

In its sample, this clonotype was seen many times. J is TRBJ1-1 and V is TRBV12-3 or TRBV12-4; 7 positions match TRBD1. The CDR3 runs to 16 residues. The junction had 11 bases not matched to a gene; V was cut back by 3 bases and J by 4 bases. This CDR3 reads CASSFFHGTAGTEAFF. The CDR3 coding sequence is TGTGCCAGCAGTTTTTTTCATGGGACAGCTGGCACTGAAGCTTTCTTT.

This clonotype was counted only a few times. The rearrangement joins TRBV6-6 to TRBJ2-3; D might be TRBD1 or TRBD2, each matching 6 bases. Germline CDR1 reads MNHNY; CDR2 reads SVGAGI (reference sequence). V was clipped by 8 bases and J by 0 bases, with 18 bases between them. CDR3 length: 16 residues. The CDR3 DNA sequence: TGTGCCAGCTCCGGGGGCCTGACAGCCAGCACAGATACGCAGTATTTT. It encodes CASSGGLTASTDTQYF.

This clonotype was counted at least ten times. This chain joins TRBV7-2 and TRBJ1-4; 7 bases are shared with TRBD1. This CDR3 is built from 13 residues. The V segment lost 5 bases and the J segment 5 bases; nucleotides outside the gene matches: 2. Germline CDR1 SGHTA, CDR2 FQGNSA. In nucleotides, the CDR3 is TGTGCCAGCAGCCAGGGGGGGAATGAAAAACTGTTTTTT. Encoded protein: CASSQGGNEKLFF.

This clonotype turned up a few times. This chain links TRBV13 with TRBJ2-7; TRBD1 agrees at 7 bases. V trimming: 4 bases; J trimming: 9 bases; junction bases outside the gene matches: 12. Germline V gene data show CDR1 as PRHDT and CDR2 as FYEKMQ (reference sequence). There are 14 residues in the CDR3. The CDR3 is CASSSKTGNAVQYF. In DNA form, the CDR3 reads TGTGCCAGCAGCTCTAAGACAGGGAATGCTGTGCAGTACTTC.

This clonotype showed up many times. This chain connects TRBV6-5 to TRBJ2-3; 12 bases are a match to TRBD2. The CDR3 is made up of 19 amino acids. CDR1 and CDR2 (germline): MNHEY, SVGAGI. J lost 3 bases, V lost 0 bases, and 10 bases had no gene match. DNA of the CDR3: TGTGCCAGCAGTTACTCCCCCCTAGCGGGGGGGCCTAGTACAGATACGCAGTATTTT. Protein sequence: CASSYSPLAGGPSTDTQYF.

J is TRBJ2-2 and V is TRBV7-2; D is undetermined. V lost 1 base to trimming and J lost 6 bases, with 3 bases between them. The CDR3 extends over 12 amino acids. Germline V gene data show CDR1 as SGHTA and CDR2 as FQGNSA. As DNA, the CDR3 is TGTGCCAGCAGCTTAGAATCCGGGGAGCTGTTTTTT. Translation gives CASSLESGELFF. The full variable domain, with the rest looked up from reference TRBV7-2 and TRBJ2-2, is GAGVSQSPSNKVTEKGKDVELRCDPISGHTALYWYRQSLGQGLEFLIYFQGNSAPDKSGLPSDRFSAERTGGSVSTLTIQRTQQEDSAVYLCASSLESGELFFGEGSRLTVL.

J is TRBJ1-1 and V is TRBV4-1; D remains ambiguous. Trimming removed 4 bases at V and 5 bases at J, with 17 bases between. This CDR3 comprises 15 residues. Per germline, CDR1 MGHRA and CDR2 YSYEKL. CDR3 sequence reads: CASSLPGGPGTEAFF. The CDR3 DNA follows: TGCGCCAGCAGCCTCCCGGGCGGGCCGGGGACTGAAGCTTTCTTT.

This clonotype was detected a few times. The rearrangement links TRBV5-1 to TRBJ2-2; 9 bases agree with TRBD1. The germline gives CDR1 SGHRS, CDR2 YFSETQ. The CDR3 has 15 amino acids. The V and J ends lost 2 bases and 5 bases, in that order; junction bases with no gene match: 4. The CDR3 spells CASSFLTGGTGELFF. In DNA, the CDR3 is TGCGCCAGCAGCTTTCTGACAGGGGGTACCGGGGAGCTGTTTTTT.

This clonotype was counted many times. The chain is built from TRBV6-5 and TRBJ2-3; a weak D match, TRBD1 (5 bases). Trimming took 5 bases from V and 0 from J, leaving 9 bases between them. Germline CDR1 MNHEY, CDR2 SVGAGI. The CDR3 loop spans 14 amino acids. The DNA for the CDR3 is TGTGCCAGCAGTAGACAGACTAGCACAGATACGCAGTATTTT. It translates to CASSRQTSTDTQYF.

This clonotype came up many times. The V and J genes are TRBV28 and TRBJ2-7; 8 bases are a match to TRBD1. CDR3 length: 15 residues. After removal of 2 bases from V and 6 bases from J, the junction contained 9 bases not matched to a gene. Germline V lookup: CDR1 MDHEN, CDR2 SYDVKM. CDR3 loop: CASSLNLGRGREQYF. The CDR3 coding sequence is TGTGCCAGCAGTTTAAACTTGGGCAGGGGGCGCGAGCAGTACTTC.

This clonotype was seen only a few times. The rearrangement links TRBV9 to TRBJ2-5; 12 nucleotides agree with TRBD2. The V gene end was trimmed by 0 bases and the J gene end by 5 bases; junction bases not matched to a gene: 2. CDR3 size: 15 residues. Per the germline V gene, CDR1 is SGDLS and CDR2 is YYNGEE. In DNA form, the CDR3 reads TGTGCCAGCAGCGTAGGAGGGACTAGCGGGGAGACCCAGTACTTC. Amino acids: CASSVGGTSGETQYF.